This paragraph reports one T cell receptor beta chain. Its antigen is unknown. Base qualities are not provided; no much larger clone lies one nucleotide away. After removal of 2 bases from V and 6 bases from J, the junction retains 7 bases not matched to a gene. Via the germline V gene, CDR1 is KGHSH and CDR2 LQKENI. The CDR3 numbers 15 residues from cysteine through phenylalanine. Only CDR3 DNA is held: 45 bases, read in frame from base 1. This record comes from a study of blood T cell repertoires in COVID-19 (dated by TCRdb to 2020 to 2022). Notes on the research overall: The collaborator samples originated in the United States, Italy and Spain and spanned the acute and convalescent phases of COVID-19. The prospective study material was composed of cDNA or gDNA derived from T cells, B-cell-depleted T cells, or PBMCs. Samples came from the ongoing ImmuneRACE study (first 160 participants) plus 1,254 subjects from 6 global collaborators. The repertoires were released in a freely available public database intended as a resource for research on the immune response to SARS-CoV-2. Subjects who had been exposed to COVID-19, were actively infected with it, or had recovered from it provided the deeply sampled blood TCRbeta repertoires that made up the dataset. Where available, HLA class I and class II types were obtained from metadata supplied by the sample provider rather than from assay-based typing. Sample metadata almost always included a de-identified subject ID, COVID-19 status, age in years and sex. Study-wide conclusions, independent of this receptor: How much clinical and demographic metadata was included differed by source and by participant, and the metadata was provided uncurated.

The immunoSEQ Assay, a bias-controlled multiplex PCR, was used to amplify TCRbeta CDR3 regions from genomic DNA. Per the original workflow: The number of nucleated cells in each sample was estimated by amplification of reference gene primers within the assay. To quantify the absolute abundance of each unique TCRbeta CDR3 rearrangement, sequence reads were collapsed and filtered. Productive Simpson clonality was computed per sample as the square root of Simpson's diversity index over productive rearrangements. The source is immuneACCESS, and TCRdb retained only in-frame sequences with V and J called. Part of the clones is not carried over; for the studies checked, unresolved V genes explain less than half of this, and the remainder is unexplained. For V, J and clone size, that table is used; D and trimming come from the DNA. The sample data list about 370,000 clones, and roughly nine tenths of these were observed just once. The ten largest clones take up 1.5% to 2% of the sample.

Participants in the prospective study were aged about 18 to 100 years, lived in about two dozen United States geographic areas, and enrolled through a virtual design. In the prospective study, participants were assigned to cohorts based on the clinical history participants reported in a screening survey and a study questionnaire. For ImmuneRACE Cohort 3, a participant was defined as recovered based on two consecutive negative NP/OP PCR tests, clearance by a healthcare professional, or resolution of symptoms. Each participant in the prospective study had whole blood, serum and a nasopharyngeal or oropharyngeal swab collected by mobile phlebotomists. Over a roughly two-month period, participants in the prospective study had the option of providing additional blood draws and questionnaires. Blood samples from the prospective study were shipped frozen or at room temperature prior to DNA extraction.

Sequencing was carried out using PBMCs or T cells enriched from blood (not recorded which). The rearranged chain carries TRBV18 and TRBJ2-1, with 7 junctional bases fitting TRBD2. The TCR originated in a woman aged 25 to 39 who had recovered from COVID-19. The bases read TGTGCCAGCTCACCAAGGGCGGGAGACGGCAATGAGCAGTTCTTC. This translates into CASSPRAGDGNEQFF.